Listed below are T cell receptor beta chains from one sample, sequenced in a study of human T cells and chemical hapten exposure. MiXCR was run by TCRdb on the RACE reads, yielding one entry per CDR3 protein. The sample includes some 74,000 distinct CDR3 sequences, approximately 14% of them seen just once. Sequenced material: whole blood, taken in connection with sensitization to the hapten diphenylcyclopropenone (DPC). Receptor source: a woman in her 50s with alopecia areata. Some clones in this sample may be carry-over from other donors' samples. Each CDR3 is given with its conserved first and last residue. Not all rows give a size; the values are once, few, many and, for expanded clones, a class.

CDR3 protein: CSAWTGNSPLHF
V gene: TRBV20-1
clone size: many

CDR3 protein: CASRPGAPGTGDTGELFF
V gene: TRBV23-1
clone size: few

CDR3 protein: CATSRDQGASNQPQHF
V gene: TRBV15
clone size: many

CDR3 protein: CASSLQSSGANVLTF
V gene: TRBV7-9
clone size: many

CDR3 protein: CATGGGRGYGYTF
V gene: TRBV27
clone size: few

CDR3 protein: CASSYSRDSWMTDTQYF
V gene: TRBV6-6
clone size: .

CDR3 protein: CSVEAGGNTEAFF
V gene: TRBV29-1
clone size: .

CDR3 protein: CASSFTGATNEKLFF
V gene: TRBV6-6
clone size: .

CDR3 protein: CASSPKRGRAYNEQFF
V gene: TRBV5-4
clone size: few

CDR3 protein: CSVTWGSRYEQFF
V gene: TRBV29-1
clone size: few

CDR3 protein: CASSTVADNYGYTF
V gene: TRBV18
clone size: .

CDR3 protein: CSAFRAGGPNTQYF
V gene: TRBV20-1
clone size: medium-sized

CDR3 protein: CASSFFTGNTEAFF
V gene: TRBV11-2
clone size: many

CDR3 protein: CASFRAGGSDTQYF
V gene: TRBV7-2
clone size: .

CDR3 protein: CASSQDLRGLGEQYF
V gene: TRBV4-1
clone size: once

CDR3 protein: CASSRTDDQPQHF
V gene: TRBV6-5
clone size: few

CDR3 protein: CASGGGPTDTQYF
V gene: TRBV7-2
clone size: many

CDR3 protein: CASSYGTGGYNEQFF
V gene: TRBV6-5
clone size: once

CDR3 protein: CVSSLGQTGGLDTEAFF
V gene: TRBV5-1
clone size: .

CDR3 protein: CSAPLMSGASYNEQFF
V gene: TRBV20-1
clone size: .

CDR3 protein: CASRGQGSLNTEAFF
V gene: TRBV6-5
clone size: few

CDR3 protein: CASSLVMEGGYTF
V gene: TRBV7-2
clone size: .

CDR3 protein: CASSPGTVANTGELFF
V gene: TRBV11-3
clone size: .

CDR3 protein: CASSTGTASTDTQYF
V gene: TRBV7-7
clone size: few

CDR3 protein: CASSWTVSGNTIYF
V gene: TRBV5-5
clone size: few

CDR3 protein: CAWNRAGTANSPLHF
V gene: TRBV30
clone size: .

CDR3 protein: CSAREGDRVYTEAFF
V gene: TRBV20-1
clone size: .

CDR3 protein: CSVVIGSTDTQYF
V gene: TRBV29-1
clone size: few

CDR3 protein: CASSQMGAFF
V gene: TRBV7-9
clone size: .

CDR3 protein: CASRHGQGRYNEQFF
V gene: TRBV12-3/TRBV12-4
clone size: many

CDR3 protein: CATSRDLGGSEQFF
V gene: TRBV15
clone size: few

CDR3 protein: CATRENYNEQFF
V gene: TRBV5-5
clone size: .

CDR3 protein: CASSRAGFGEQYF
V gene: TRBV12-3/TRBV12-4
clone size: .

CDR3 protein: CAAGTGGYEQYF
V gene: TRBV19
clone size: .

CDR3 protein: CSARHGGGWNSPLHF
V gene: TRBV20-1
clone size: many

CDR3 protein: CSANRDNEQFF
V gene: TRBV20-1
clone size: .

CDR3 protein: CSARGSVAGTGDEQFF
V gene: TRBV20-1
clone size: few

CDR3 protein: CASSTGTSGGQETQYF
V gene: TRBV11-3
clone size: .

CDR3 protein: CASSYSMEANTGELFF
V gene: TRBV6-6
clone size: .

CDR3 protein: CASSSGSLGAEQYF
V gene: TRBV6-5
clone size: many

CDR3 protein: CAWSAWDRESYEQYF
V gene: TRBV30
clone size: many